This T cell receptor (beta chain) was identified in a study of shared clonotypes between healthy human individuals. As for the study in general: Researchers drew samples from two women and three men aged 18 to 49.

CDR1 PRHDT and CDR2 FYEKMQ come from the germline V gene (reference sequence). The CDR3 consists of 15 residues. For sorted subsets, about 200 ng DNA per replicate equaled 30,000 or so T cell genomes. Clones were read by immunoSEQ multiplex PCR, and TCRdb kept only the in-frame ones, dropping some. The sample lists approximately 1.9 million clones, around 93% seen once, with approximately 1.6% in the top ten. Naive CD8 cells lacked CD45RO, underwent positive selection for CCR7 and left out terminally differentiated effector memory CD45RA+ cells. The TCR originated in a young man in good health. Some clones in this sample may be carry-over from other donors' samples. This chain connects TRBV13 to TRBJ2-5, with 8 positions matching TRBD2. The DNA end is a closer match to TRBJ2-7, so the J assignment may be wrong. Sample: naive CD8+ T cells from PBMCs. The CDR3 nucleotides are TGTGCCAGCAGCTCAAGACTAGCGACCACCTACGAGCAGTACTTC. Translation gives CASSSRLATTYEQYF.